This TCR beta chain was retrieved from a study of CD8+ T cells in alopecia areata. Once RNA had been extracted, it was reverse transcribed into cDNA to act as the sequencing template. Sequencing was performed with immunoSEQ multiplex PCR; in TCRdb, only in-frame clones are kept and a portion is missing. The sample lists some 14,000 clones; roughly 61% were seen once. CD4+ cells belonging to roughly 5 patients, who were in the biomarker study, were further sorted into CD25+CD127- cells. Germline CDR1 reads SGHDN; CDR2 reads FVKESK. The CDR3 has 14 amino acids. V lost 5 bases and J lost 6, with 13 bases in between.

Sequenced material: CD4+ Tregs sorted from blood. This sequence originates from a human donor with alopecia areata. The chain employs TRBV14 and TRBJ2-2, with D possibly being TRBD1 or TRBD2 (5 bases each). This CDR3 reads CASSGTVAAGELFF. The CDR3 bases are TGTGCCAGCAGCGGGACGGTAGCCGCCGGGGAGCTGTTTTTT.